Sequencing of this T cell receptor (beta chain) was carried out in a study of blood T cell repertoires in COVID-19. Measured with immunoSEQ multiplex PCR; TCRdb has only the in-frame clones, and not every one. This sample has under 250,000 clones, with approximately 81% found just once. The study drew participants aged about 18 to 95 years from roughly 25 US areas. In assigning cohorts, the study relied on participant-reported clinical history. The receptor was derived from a woman aged 45-65 years with acute COVID-19. Specimen: PBMCs or T cells enriched from blood (not recorded which).

CDR3 residues: CATSDLGTNEQFF. The CDR3 DNA reads as TGTGCCACCAGTGATTTGGGCACCAATGAGCAGTTCTTC. The gene calls are TRBV24-1 and TRBJ2-1; D gene uncertain. CDR1 and CDR2 from the germline V gene are KGHDR and SFDVKD. The V and J ends lost 0 bases and 6 bases respectively, with 5 bases between them. This CDR3 region has 13 residues.